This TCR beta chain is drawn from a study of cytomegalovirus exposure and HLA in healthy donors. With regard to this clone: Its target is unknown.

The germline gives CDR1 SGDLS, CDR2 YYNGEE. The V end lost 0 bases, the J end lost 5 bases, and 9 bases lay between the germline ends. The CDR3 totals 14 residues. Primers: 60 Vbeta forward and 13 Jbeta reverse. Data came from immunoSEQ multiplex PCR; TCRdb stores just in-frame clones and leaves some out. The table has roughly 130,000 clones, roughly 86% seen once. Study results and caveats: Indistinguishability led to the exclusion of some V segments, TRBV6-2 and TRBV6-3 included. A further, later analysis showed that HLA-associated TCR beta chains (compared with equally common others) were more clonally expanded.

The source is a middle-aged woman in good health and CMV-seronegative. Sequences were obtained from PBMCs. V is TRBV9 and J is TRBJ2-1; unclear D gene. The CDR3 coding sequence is TGTGCCAGCAGCGTAGGCCCTCAGAACAATGAGCAGTTCTTC. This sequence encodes CASSVGPQNNEQFF. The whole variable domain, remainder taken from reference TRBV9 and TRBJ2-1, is DSGVTQTPKHLITATGQRVTLRCSPRSGDLSVYWYQQSLDQGLQFLIQYYNGEERAKGNILERFSAQQFPDLHSELNLSSLELGDSALYFCASSVGPQNNEQFFGPGTRLTVL.